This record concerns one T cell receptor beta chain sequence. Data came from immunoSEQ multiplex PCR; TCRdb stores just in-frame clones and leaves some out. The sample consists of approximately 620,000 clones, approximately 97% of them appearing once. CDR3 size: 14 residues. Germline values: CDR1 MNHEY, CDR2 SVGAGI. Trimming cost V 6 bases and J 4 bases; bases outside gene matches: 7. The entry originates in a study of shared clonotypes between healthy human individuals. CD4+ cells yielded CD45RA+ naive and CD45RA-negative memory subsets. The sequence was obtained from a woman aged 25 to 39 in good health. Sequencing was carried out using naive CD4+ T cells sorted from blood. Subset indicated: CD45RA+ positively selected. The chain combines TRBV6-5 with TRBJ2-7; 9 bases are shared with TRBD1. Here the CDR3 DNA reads TGTGCCAGCAGGAACGCACAGGGGGCTTACGAGCAGTACTTC. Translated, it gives CASRNAQGAYEQYF.